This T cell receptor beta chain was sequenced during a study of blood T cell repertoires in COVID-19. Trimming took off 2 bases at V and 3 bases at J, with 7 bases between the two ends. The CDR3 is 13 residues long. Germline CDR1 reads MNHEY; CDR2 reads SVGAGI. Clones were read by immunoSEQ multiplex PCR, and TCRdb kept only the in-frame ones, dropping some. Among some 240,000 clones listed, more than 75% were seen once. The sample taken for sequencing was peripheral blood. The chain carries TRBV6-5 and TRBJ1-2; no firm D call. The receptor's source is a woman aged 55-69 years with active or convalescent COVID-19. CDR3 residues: CASSYVSYYGYTF. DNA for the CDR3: TGTGCCAGCAGTTACGTTAGCTACTATGGCTACACCTTC.